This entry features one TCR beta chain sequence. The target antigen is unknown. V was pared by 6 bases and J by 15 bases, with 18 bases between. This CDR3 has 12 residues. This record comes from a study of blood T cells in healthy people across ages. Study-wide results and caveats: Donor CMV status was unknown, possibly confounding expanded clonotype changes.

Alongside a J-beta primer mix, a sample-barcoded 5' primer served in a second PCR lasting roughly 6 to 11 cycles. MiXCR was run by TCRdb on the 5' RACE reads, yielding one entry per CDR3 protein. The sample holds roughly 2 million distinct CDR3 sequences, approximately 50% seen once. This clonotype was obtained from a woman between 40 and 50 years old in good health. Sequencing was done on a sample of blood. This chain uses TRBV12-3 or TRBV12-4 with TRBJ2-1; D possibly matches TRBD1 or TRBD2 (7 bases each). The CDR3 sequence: CASSQGGPVLFF. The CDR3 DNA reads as TGTGCCAGCAGCCAGGGGGGGCCTGTGCTGTTCTTC.